This section outlines one T cell receptor beta chain sequence together with its context. Its specificity is unknown. Germline V gene sequence: CDR1 SGHAT, CDR2 FQNNGV. Trimming left V 3 bases short and J 4 bases short, with 21 bases between. The CDR3 is made up of 17 amino acids. These data originate in a study of tumor-infiltrating lymphocytes in primary liver carcinoma. The overall study: The study included patients who were men and women aged 30 to 69 years.

General study points: Overlap in tumor-adjacent and tumor-blood pairs fell below that of tumor region pairs.

cDNA specific to TCR beta was made from around 530 ng of total RNA, with a constant-region primer employed for priming. Slightly modified ARM-PCR with three nested multiplex PCR rounds yielded TCR beta libraries. TRBV1-TRBV30 forward primers paired with a C-beta reverse primer drove the first two PCR rounds, roughly 9 cycles each. Each CDR3 protein gets one entry after TCRdb re-called the multiplex PCR reads with MiXCR. The data show under 200,000 distinct CDR3 sequences, with less than 65% seen just once and around 7.1% held by the top ten. Germline DNA was also extracted, and blood RNA was taken from unsorted whole blood.

Input material: peripheral blood. The TCR comes from a woman in her sixties or seventies with primary liver carcinoma and hepatitis B virus infection. The chain is built from TRBV11-2 and TRBJ2-5; TRBD1 is a possible D gene (6 bases). CDR3 sequence (DNA): TGTGCCAGCAGCTTGGGGATGGGACACAGGGCGGGAGAGACCCAGTACTTC. Residues: CASSLGMGHRAGETQYF. Looking up the rest from reference TRBV11-2 and TRBJ2-5 gives the full variable domain: EAGVAQSPRYKIIEKRQSVAFWCNPISGHATLYWYQQILGQGPKLLIQFQNNGVVDDSQLPKDRFSAERLKGVDSTLKIQPAKLEDSAVYLCASSLGMGHRAGETQYFGPGTRLLVL.